These 15 T cell receptor beta chains were all obtained from the same sample, sequenced in a study of blood T cells in healthy people across ages. A second roughly 7 to 12 cycle PCR used barcoded and J-beta primers. A single record per CDR3 protein comes from TCRdb applying MiXCR to the 5' RACE reads. The sample holds about 940,000 distinct CDR3 sequences; about 44% are singletons and the top ten take about an eighth. Material: blood. Receptors were obtained from a man aged 25 to 40 in good health.

Many counts were recorded for this clonotype. This chain uses TRBV6-1 with TRBJ1-6; no firm D call. Trimming took 4 bases from V and 4 from J, leaving 11 bases between them. The CDR3 has 15 amino acids. Germline V gene data show CDR1 as MNHNS and CDR2 as SASEGT. CDR3 protein: CASSGYSLYNSPLHF. CDR3 sequence (DNA): TGTGCCAGCAGTGGGTACAGCCTATATAATTCACCCCTCCACTTT.

J is TRBJ1-1 and V is TRBV7-2; D not certain. The V end lost 7 bases, the J end lost 1 base, and 13 bases lay between the germline ends. The CDR3 contains 14 residues. In germline, CDR1 is SGHTA, CDR2 FQGNSA. The CDR3 here is CASIPRMGNTEAFF. DNA for the CDR3: TGTGCCAGCATTCCACGCATGGGGAACACTGAAGCTTTCTTT. Looking up the rest from reference TRBV7-2 and TRBJ1-1 gives the full variable domain: GAGVSQSPSNKVTEKGKDVELRCDPISGHTALYWYRQSLGQGLEFLIYFQGNSAPDKSGLPSDRFSAERTGGSVSTLTIQRTQQEDSAVYLCASIPRMGNTEAFFGQGTRLTVV.

CDR3 in DNA: TGTGCCTCCAGACCCCAGGTCTTCATTTACAATGAGCAGTTCTTC. It encodes CASRPQVFIYNEQFF. The V gene is TRBV10-3, the J gene TRBJ2-1; D call uncertain. There are 15 residues in the CDR3. Germline V gene data show CDR1 as ENHRY and CDR2 as SYGVKD. Trimming left V 11 bases short and J 4 bases short, with 21 bases between.

The CDR3 DNA is TGTGCCAGCAGTTACCCAGGGTTTAGGTCCTACAATGAGCAGTTCTTC. Its translation: CASSYPGFRSYNEQFF. This chain uses TRBV6-6 with TRBJ2-1, with a weak D call TRBD1 (5 bases). Trimming stripped 2 bases from V and 1 base from J, with 12 bases between. Per the germline V gene, CDR1 is MNHNY and CDR2 is SVGAGI (reference sequence). This CDR3 is 16 amino acids long.

The V gene is TRBV3-1, the J gene TRBJ1-2; 7 bases align to TRBD1. The length of the CDR3 is 16 residues. The germline V gene encodes CDR1 LGHDT and CDR2 YNNKEL (reference sequence). The V and J ends lost 3 bases and 0 bases, in that order; junction bases with no gene match: 7. The CDR3 protein is CASSQGSGQTNYGYTF. Written as DNA, the CDR3 is TGTGCCAGCAGCCAGGGCTCGGGACAGACTAACTATGGCTACACCTTC.

This clonotype was counted only a few times. This chain uses TRBV27 with TRBJ2-7; TRBD1 agrees at 8 bases. The V gene's germline CDR1 is MNHEY and CDR2 SMNVEV (reference sequence). With V trimmed by 2 bases and J by 2 bases, 5 bases remained unmatched. This CDR3 has 15 amino acids. The CDR3 loop reads CASSLSRGLAYEQYF. In DNA form, the CDR3 reads TGTGCCAGCAGTTTAAGCAGGGGGCTGGCCTACGAGCAGTACTTC.

This clonotype was counted between two and nine times. V and J are TRBV5-1 and TRBJ2-7; D tentatively fits TRBD1 or TRBD2 (5 bases each). The CDR3 runs to 14 residues. Germline CDR1 reads SGHRS; CDR2 reads YFSETQ. The germline V and J ends were trimmed by 0 bases and 6 bases, with 13 bases remaining between them. The DNA for the CDR3 is TGCGCCAGCAGCTTGGAAGGACTTCAGGGCGAGCAGTACTTC. It is translated as CASSLEGLQGEQYF.

This clonotype has ten or more counts. This chain's CDR3 is CASSSPGQLYGYTF. The CDR3 DNA sequence: TGTGCCAGCAGCTCACCGGGACAGCTCTATGGCTACACCTTC. This rearrangement joins TRBV4-2 to TRBJ1-2, with 7 bases matching TRBD1. Trimming cost V 5 bases and J 4 bases; bases outside gene matches: 7. The CDR3 is 14 amino acids. Germline V gene data show CDR1 as LGHNA and CDR2 as YNFKEQ.

The rearrangement links TRBV18 to TRBJ2-4; no reliable D call. The J call may be mistaken, given a closer DNA end match to TRBJ2-7. Germline CDR1 and CDR2: KGHSH and LQKENI. This CDR3 region has 13 residues. In DNA form, the CDR3 reads TGTGCCAGCTCACGAGCCCGTGAAGGCGAGCAGTACTTC. This sequence encodes CASSRAREGEQYF.

This chain connects TRBV7-9 to TRBJ2-4, with 10 nucleotides matching TRBD1. CDR3 length: 13 amino acids. In germline, CDR1 is SEHNR, CDR2 FQNEAQ (reference sequence). Losses at the gene ends were 5 bases for V and 13 bases for J; bases not matched to a gene: 8. CDR3: CASSPPGTGVQYF. DNA of the CDR3: TGTGCCAGCAGCCCCCCCGGGACAGGGGTCCAGTACTTC.

The chain carries TRBV15 and TRBJ2-5, with unresolved D. The CDR3 consists of 17 residues. The germline V and J ends were trimmed by 0 bases and 2 bases, with 16 bases remaining between them. Per germline, CDR1 LNHNV and CDR2 YYDKDF (reference sequence). CDR3 sequence reads: CATSRDRSSNLQETQYF. In DNA, the CDR3 is TGTGCCACCAGCAGAGATCGGTCCTCGAATTTACAAGAGACCCAGTACTTC.

This clonotype was counted between two and nine times. J is TRBJ2-1 and V is TRBV5-1; D assignment may be TRBD1 or TRBD2 (5 bases each). CDR1 SGHRS and CDR2 YFSETQ come from the germline V gene. Trimming cost V 5 bases and J 10 bases, with 22 bases left between them. CDR3 length equals 15 residues. CDR3 coding DNA: TGCGCCAGCAGACCTCCCGGGACCCTTGTGGAGGAGCAGTTCTTC. Translation: CASRPPGTLVEEQFF.

V is TRBV4-2 and J is TRBJ1-4; 9 positions agree with TRBD1. CDR3 size: 15 residues. The V gene's germline CDR1 is LGHNA and CDR2 YNFKEQ. After removal of 4 bases from V and 5 bases from J, the junction contained 5 bases not matched to a gene. The CDR3 reads CASSRQTGGNEKLFF. The DNA for the CDR3 is TGTGCCAGCAGCCGGCAGACAGGGGGAAATGAAAAACTGTTTTTT.

This sequence joins TRBV20-1 and TRBJ1-2; D is possibly TRBD1 (6 bases). The V and J ends lost 0 bases and 7 bases respectively, with 18 bases between them. This CDR3 spans 15 amino acids. Per germline, CDR1 DFQATT and CDR2 SNEGSKA (reference sequence). CDR3 protein: CSARDGRGHTGGYTF. The CDR3 DNA is TGCAGTGCTAGAGATGGGAGGGGACACACGGGTGGCTACACCTTC.

This clonotype was found many times. V and J are TRBV19 and TRBJ2-1; unclear D gene. Germline V gene data show CDR1 as LNHDA and CDR2 as SQIVND (reference sequence). V shed 3 bases and J shed 9 bases, with 9 bases lying between them. This CDR3 has 12 amino acids. This CDR3 is CASSIGVAEQFF. The CDR3 DNA is TGTGCCAGTAGTATTGGGGTTGCTGAGCAGTTCTTC.